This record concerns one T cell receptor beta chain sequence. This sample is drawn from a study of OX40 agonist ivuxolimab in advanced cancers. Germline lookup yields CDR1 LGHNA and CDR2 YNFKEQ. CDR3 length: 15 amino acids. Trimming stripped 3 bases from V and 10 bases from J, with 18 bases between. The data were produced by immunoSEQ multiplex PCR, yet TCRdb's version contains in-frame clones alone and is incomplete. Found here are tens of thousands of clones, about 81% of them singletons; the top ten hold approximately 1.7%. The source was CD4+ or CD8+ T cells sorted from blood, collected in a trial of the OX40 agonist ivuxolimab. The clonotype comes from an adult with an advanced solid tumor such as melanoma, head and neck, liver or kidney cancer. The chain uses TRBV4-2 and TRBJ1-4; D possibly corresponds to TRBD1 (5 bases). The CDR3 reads CASSQAGTTGGKLFF. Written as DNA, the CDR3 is TGTGCCAGCAGCCAGGCCGGGACGACGGGAGGAAAACTGTTTTTT.